This T cell receptor beta chain emerged from a study of blood T cell repertoires in COVID-19. Each participant's cohort was designated according to participant-reported clinical history. This CDR3 region has 15 residues. V gave up 4 bases and J gave up 2 bases, with 12 bases separating them. Germline CDR1 reads SGHDT; CDR2 reads YYEEEE. TCRdb keeps only in-frame clones here, not all; method: immunoSEQ multiplex PCR. This table has hundreds of thousands of clones, about 85% appearing once. V gene TRBV5-6 combines with J gene TRBJ1-4; D gene unclear. The sequenced sample consisted of PBMCs or T cells enriched from blood (not recorded which). The receptor comes from a woman aged 18-29 years with acute COVID-19. The CDR3 here is CASSRKRGTNEKLFF. The CDR3 bases are TGTGCCAGCAGCCGCAAGAGAGGGACTAATGAAAAACTGTTTTTT.